The 31 T cell receptor beta chains below all came from one sample that was sequenced in a study of cytomegalovirus exposure and HLA in healthy donors. PCR was performed using 60 Vbeta and 13 Jbeta primers. The data were produced by immunoSEQ multiplex PCR, yet TCRdb's version contains in-frame clones alone and is incomplete. Seen here are 150,000 to 200,000 clones, roughly 70% observed once, and the top ten hold 1.8%. The sequenced material came from PBMCs. These receptors all come from a woman between 25 and 40 years old in good health and CMV-seronegative.

This chain links TRBV6-4 with TRBJ2-2; D ambiguous. The V end was cut by 0 bases, the J end by 7 bases, with 6 bases between. Looked up from germline, CDR1 is MRHNA and CDR2 is SNTAGT. This CDR3 is built from 13 residues. CDR3 sequence: CASSDSGGGELFF. CDR3 coding DNA: TGTGCCAGCAGTGACTCTGGCGGCGGGGAGCTGTTTTTT.

The chain links TRBV6-6 to TRBJ2-7; tentatively, D is TRBD2 (5 bases). CDR3 length equals 14 residues. Germline CDR1 and CDR2: MNHNY and SVGAGI (reference sequence). Trimming removed 6 bases at V and 3 bases at J, with 15 bases between. CDR3: CASRTAVGDYEQYF. CDR3 in DNA: TGTGCCAGCAGAACCGCCGTGGGAGACTACGAGCAGTACTTC.

This chain connects TRBV5-4 to TRBJ2-3; 7 bases map to TRBD1. The germline gives CDR1 SGHNT, CDR2 YYREEE (reference sequence). The CDR3 has 14 amino acids. V shed 1 base, J shed 2 bases, and the junction held 1 base outside the gene matches. The CDR3 here is CASSLTGATDTQYF. In DNA, the CDR3 is TGTGCCAGCAGCTTGACAGGGGCCACAGATACGCAGTATTTT.

The CDR3 sequence: CASSYRRGKETQYF. The CDR3 DNA is TGTGCCAGCAGTTACCGTCGGGGAAAAGAGACCCAGTACTTC. The V gene is TRBV6-5, the J gene TRBJ2-5; TRBD2 is a possible D gene (5 bases). Trimming stripped 2 bases from V and 3 bases from J, with 10 bases between. From germline, CDR1 is MNHEY and CDR2 SVGAGI. This CDR3 comprises 14 residues.

The chain has TRBV19 and TRBJ1-5, with D possibly matching TRBD1 (5 bases). CDR1 LNHDA and CDR2 SQIVND come from the germline V gene (reference sequence). This CDR3 comprises 14 residues. V was clipped by 6 bases and J by 1 base, with 10 bases between them. CDR3 loop: CASSQGRSNQPQHF. The CDR3 region has the DNA TGTGCCAGTAGCCAGGGTAGGAGCAATCAGCCCCAGCATTTT.

The rearrangement links TRBV5-5 to TRBJ2-7; tentative D call: TRBD1 (5 bases). CDR3 length: 15 residues. Germline V gene sequence: CDR1 SGHKS, CDR2 YYEKEE (reference sequence). Deletions cut 0 bases from V and 0 bases from J, with 10 bases between. The CDR3 DNA reads as TGTGCCAGCAGCTTGGGCCAGGGCAGCTCCTACGAGCAGTACTTC. As protein: CASSLGQGSSYEQYF.

CDR3 residues: CSPSGGDEQYF. CDR3 sequence (DNA): TGCAGTCCCAGTGGGGGGGACGAGCAGTACTTC. The chain combines TRBV20-1 with TRBJ2-7; 7 positions agree with TRBD2. The CDR3 has 11 residues. Germline V gene data show CDR1 as DFQATT and CDR2 as SNEGSKA (reference sequence). Trimming at V came to 8 bases and at J to 5 bases, leaving 6 bases not matched to a gene.

V and J are TRBV5-1 and TRBJ1-3; D remains ambiguous. Germline CDR1 is SGHRS and CDR2 is YFSETQ. The CDR3 is made up of 16 amino acids. V dropped 1 base and J dropped 2 bases, with 13 bases sitting between them. The CDR3 reads CASSLTSGGTGNTIYF. The CDR3 DNA reads TGCGCCAGCAGCTTGACCTCGGGAGGGACTGGAAACACCATATATTTT.

This sequence joins TRBV11-2 and TRBJ2-5; 8 bases match TRBD2. Germline values: CDR1 SGHAT, CDR2 FQNNGV. The CDR3 is made up of 14 amino acids. V shed 11 bases and J 3 bases; nucleotides not matched to a gene: 11. CDR3 nucleotide sequence: TGTGCCTCCGGGAGGGAACCGGTCGAAGAGACCCAGTACTTC. Its translation is CASGREPVEETQYF.

J is TRBJ2-3 and V is TRBV4-2, with a tentative D call TRBD2 (6 bases). With 2 bases removed from V and 3 bases from J, the gap between germline ends came to 12 bases. CDR1 is LGHNA, CDR2 YNFKEQ, per germline. The CDR3 contains 15 residues. Here the CDR3 reads CASSQWDGTTDTQYF. The DNA of the CDR3 is TGTGCCAGCAGCCAATGGGACGGGACTACAGATACGCAGTATTTT.

The J gene is TRBJ2-1, the V gene TRBV19, with 7 bases lining up with TRBD2. Trimming took 7 bases from V and 8 from J; bases not matched to a gene: 8. This CDR3 has 13 amino acids. Germline V gene lookup returns CDR1 LNHDA and CDR2 SQIVND (reference sequence). The CDR3 is CASKRTSNHEQFF. The CDR3 nucleotides read TGTGCCAGTAAGAGGACTAGTAACCATGAGCAGTTCTTC.

The sample holds one count of this clone. The rearrangement uses TRBV7-5 and TRBJ1-5; the table assigns TRBD1, which was not confirmed against the DNA. TRBV7-5 represents a pseudogene. The CDR3 has 17 amino acids. Here the CDR3 DNA reads TGTGTCAGAAGCCCCCGACAGGGATACTCCGAAGATCAGCCCCAGCATTTT. Its translation: CVRSPRQGYSEDQPQHF.

The J gene is TRBJ1-4, the V gene TRBV10-3; D is undetermined. CDR1 and CDR2 from the germline V gene are ENHRY and SYGVKD. The CDR3 runs to 14 residues. V was cut by 10 bases and J by 0 bases, with 12 bases left in between. The DNA of the CDR3 is TGTGCCACCGCGGGCGGACCAACTAATGAAAAACTGTTTTTT. Protein: CATAGGPTNEKLFF.

Points on this clone: The sample has other DNA sequences that encode this CDR3 too. This chain's CDR3 is CSVGISGSPSTDTQYF. DNA of the CDR3: TGCAGCGTTGGGATTAGTGGGAGCCCTAGCACAGATACGCAGTATTTT. The genes are TRBV29-1 and TRBJ2-3, with D possibly TRBD2 on 5 matching bases. Germline CDR1 SQVTM, CDR2 ANQGSEA. CDR3 length equals 16 residues. The V end lost 4 bases, the J end lost 0 bases, and 17 bases lay between the germline ends.

V and J are TRBV29-1 and TRBJ1-1, with D unclear. CDR3 length: 13 amino acids. CDR1 and CDR2 (germline): SQVTM, ANQGSEA. The germline V and J ends were trimmed by 7 bases and 1 base, with 13 bases remaining between them. The CDR3, as DNA: TGCAGCGCCCTACGCCCCCCGAACACTGAAGCTTTCTTT. This sequence encodes CSALRPPNTEAFF.

Concerning this clone: The CDR3 does not end in the conserved phenylalanine or tryptophan, so this is likely a read error. Because the CDR3's place on the DNA is in doubt, the DNA is left out and the CDR3 is given as listed by TCRdb. The chain uses TRBV2 and TRBJ1-1. Germline CDR1 is SNHLY and CDR2 is FYNNEI. A total of 11 residues make up the CDR3, ends included. CDR3 protein: CASSELTSPSL.

This clone was recorded once. V gene TRBV7-9 combines with J gene TRBJ2-1, with TRBD2 matching over 15 bases. CDR1 is SEHNR, CDR2 FQNEAQ, per germline (reference sequence). CDR3 size: 18 residues. Losses at the gene ends were 4 bases for V and 2 bases for J; bases not matched to a gene: 6. CDR3 bases: TGTGCCAGCAGCTCCGCGGGACTAGCGGGAGGAGCCTACAATGAGCAGTTCTTC. Translated, it gives CASSSAGLAGGAYNEQFF.

In this sample, this clone turned up a few times. The rearrangement uses TRBV4-1 and TRBJ1-2, with 10 bases matching TRBD1. The germline gives CDR1 MGHRA, CDR2 YSYEKL. V lost 3 bases, J lost 0 bases, and 1 base stayed unmatched. The CDR3 has 15 amino acids. The CDR3 loop is CASSHGTGANYGYTF. The CDR3 nucleotides read TGCGCCAGCAGCCACGGGACAGGGGCTAACTATGGCTACACCTTC.

The chain uses TRBV11-2 and TRBJ2-3; perhaps TRBD2 as D (5 bases). The CDR3 is 15 amino acids. Germline V gene sequence: CDR1 SGHAT, CDR2 FQNNGV. V shed 2 bases and J shed 6 bases, with 15 bases lying between them. CDR3 sequence (DNA): TGTGCCAGCAGCTTAATCCGGATCCCGGGGGATACGCAGTATTTT. Encoded protein: CASSLIRIPGDTQYF. Based on the CDR3 plus reference TRBV11-2 and TRBJ2-3, the full variable domain is EAGVAQSPRYKIIEKRQSVAFWCNPISGHATLYWYQQILGQGPKLLIQFQNNGVVDDSQLPKDRFSAERLKGVDSTLKIQPAKLEDSAVYLCASSLIRIPGDTQYFGPGTRLTVL.

The chain has TRBV7-2 and TRBJ1-2; possible D gene TRBD1, 5 bases. This CDR3 is 14 amino acids long. V was shortened by 7 bases and J by 6 bases, with 18 bases between the two germline ends. Per the germline V gene, CDR1 is SGHTA and CDR2 is FQGNSA. The CDR3 bases are TGTGCCAGCACCCGGCCGGGCAGGGTAAATGGCTACACCTTC. This encodes CASTRPGRVNGYTF.

The CDR3 sequence: CASSQGGRARRQDTEAFF. The CDR3 coding sequence is TGCGCCAGCAGCCAAGGGGGGCGTGCTAGGCGCCAGGACACTGAAGCTTTCTTT. The gene calls are TRBV4-3 and TRBJ1-1; TRBD1 might be the D (6 bases). CDR1 is LGHNA and CDR2 is YSLEER in the germline V gene. Trimming took 1 base from V and 3 from J, leaving 21 bases between them. The CDR3 extends over 18 amino acids.

The rearrangement joins TRBV18 to TRBJ1-1, with a possible D match to TRBD1 (5 bases). The CDR3 sequence is 16 residues long. V lost 1 base and J 1 base, leaving 13 bases between the germline ends. Germline assignment: CDR1 KGHSH and CDR2 LQKENI. This chain's CDR3 is CASSPRGDGGNTEAFF. The CDR3 coding sequence is TGTGCCAGCTCACCACGGGGGGACGGGGGGAACACTGAAGCTTTCTTT.

This rearrangement joins TRBV27 to TRBJ1-3; D is possibly TRBD1 (6 bases). Germline loops: CDR1 MNHEY, CDR2 SMNVEV (reference sequence). Trimming shortened V by 4 bases and J by 2 bases, and 12 bases separated the two germline ends. This CDR3 is 15 amino acids long. The CDR3 reads CASSSTGHPGNTIYF. The CDR3 bases are TGTGCCAGCAGTTCGACAGGTCATCCTGGAAACACCATATATTTT.

The rearrangement uses TRBV2 and TRBJ2-7; TRBD2 is a possible D gene (6 bases). V dropped 6 bases and J dropped 5 bases, with 20 bases sitting between them. CDR3 size: 15 residues. CDR1 and CDR2 (germline): SNHLY, FYNNEI. CDR3 residues: CASSPFGGTPNEQYF. As DNA, the CDR3 is TGTGCCAGCAGCCCCTTCGGCGGGACCCCCAACGAGCAGTACTTC.

For this clone: At one end, the junction sequence differs from germline, possibly due to a read error. The sample contains more than one DNA sequence encoding this CDR3. V gene TRBV6-1 combines with J gene TRBJ1-5, with a possible D match to TRBD1 (6 bases). The CDR3 is made up of 16 amino acids. The germline gives CDR1 MNHNS, CDR2 SASEGT. CDR3 DNA: TGCGCCAGCAGTGAAAGGGAGAGGGACAAGAATCAGCCCCAGCATTTT. This sequence encodes CASSERERDKNQPQHF.

The genes are TRBV15 and TRBJ2-3; D might be TRBD1 (5 bases). This CDR3 contains 15 residues. Germline CDR1 and CDR2: LNHNV and YYDKDF (reference sequence). V was pared by 5 bases and J by 2 bases, with 14 bases between. Here the CDR3 reads CATSPGKGVTDTQYF. CDR3 nucleotides: TGTGCCACCAGCCCGGGTAAAGGGGTCACAGATACGCAGTATTTT. Based on the CDR3 plus reference TRBV15 and TRBJ2-3, the full variable domain is DAMVIQNPRYQVTQFGKPVTLSCSQTLNHNVMYWYQQKSSQAPKLLFHYYDKDFNNEADTPDNFQSRRPNTSFCFLDIRSPGLGDTAMYLCATSPGKGVTDTQYFGPGTRLTVL.

The table lists this clone with a count of one. This chain links TRBV4-3 with TRBJ2-1; TRBD1 matches at 7 bases. Trimming removed 3 bases from V and 6 bases from J; junction bases left unmatched: 5. Germline-derived CDR1 and CDR2 are LGHNA and YSLEER. The CDR3 extends over 14 amino acids. In DNA form, the CDR3 reads TGCGCCAGCAGCCATGAGGGGGCTCTCAATGAGCAGTTCTTC. Its protein product is CASSHEGALNEQFF.

This clone came up a few times. The chain joins TRBV6-6 to TRBJ2-7; D remains ambiguous. V was pared by 6 bases and J by 3 bases, with 6 bases between. The CDR3 sequence is 11 residues long. Germline assignment: CDR1 MNHNY and CDR2 SVGAGI (reference sequence). The CDR3 protein is CASSTFYEQYF. DNA for the CDR3: TGTGCCAGCAGCACTTTCTACGAGCAGTACTTC.

Points on this clone: The sample holds other DNA sequences that translate to the same CDR3. The rearrangement uses TRBV7-9 and TRBJ1-2; 8 positions match TRBD1. Per the germline V gene, CDR1 is SEHNR and CDR2 is FQNEAQ (reference sequence). V trimming: 3 bases; J trimming: 7 bases; junction bases outside the gene matches: 4. The length of the CDR3 is 13 residues. CDR3 loop: CASSLDRVGGYTF. The DNA of the CDR3 is TGTGCCAGCAGCTTGGACAGGGTGGGTGGCTACACCTTC.

The chain recombines TRBV6-6 with TRBJ1-1; the D is unclear. The CDR3 has 14 amino acids. The V end lost 4 bases, the J end lost 1 base, and 10 bases lay between the germline ends. Per the germline V gene, CDR1 is MNHNY and CDR2 is SVGAGI (reference sequence). Written as DNA, the CDR3 is TGTGCCAGCAGTTGGAGACCTGAGAACACTGAAGCTTTCTTT. It translates to CASSWRPENTEAFF.

The CDR3 coding sequence is TGTGCCAGCAGCTTAGGCTCAGGGTTCGAGCAGTACTTC. Its translation is CASSLGSGFEQYF. This rearrangement joins TRBV11-2 to TRBJ2-7; tentative D call: TRBD1 (5 bases). Trimming stripped 1 base from V and 6 bases from J, with 10 bases between. The CDR3 runs to 13 residues. In germline, CDR1 is SGHAT, CDR2 FQNNGV.